Presented here are 23 T cell receptor beta chains from one specimen sequenced in a study of spatial heterogeneity in lung cancer. Documented time point: sample taken at primary tumor resection. Their target antigens are unknown. TCRdb recomputed calls from the 5' RACE reads with MiXCR, one row per CDR3 protein. This table holds some 610 distinct CDR3 sequences, approximately 80% found once. General observations from the study: Intratumoral expanded alpha and beta TCR counts were found to track tumor mutation counts.

The specimen was lung tumor tissue, collected at surgery. The receptors here all came from a female donor with early-stage non-small cell lung cancer.

As for this clonotype: Being off target in a library aimed at alpha chains, this beta chain has a size of little meaning. The chain combines TRBV28 with TRBJ2-7; D may correspond to TRBD1 or TRBD2 (5 bases each). Germline assignment: CDR1 MDHEN and CDR2 SYDVKM. Trimming took off 5 bases at V and 2 bases at J, with 10 bases between the two ends. This CDR3 region has 13 residues. The DNA of the CDR3 is TGTGCCAGCAGTCGGGACGGACCCTACGAGCAGTACTTC. This sequence encodes CASSRDGPYEQYF.

This clonotype turned up a few times. This beta chain represents an off-target read in a library built for alpha chains; its size is of limited meaning. This sequence joins TRBV7-2 and TRBJ2-3; D call uncertain. Trimming cost V 4 bases and J 4 bases, with 9 bases left between them. The CDR3 has 13 residues. Germline V gene sequence: CDR1 SGHTA, CDR2 FQGNSA. DNA for the CDR3: TGTGCCAGCAGCTCGTGGGGTCCAGATACGCAGTATTTT. Translation: CASSSWGPDTQYF.

Note on this clonotype: The library was designed around alpha chains, so this beta chain is a stray read whose abundance carries little weight. CDR3 loop: CASAGQVLEGYTF. CDR3 DNA: TGCGCCAGCGCCGGACAGGTGTTGGAGGGCTACACCTTC. The rearrangement joins TRBV10-2 to TRBJ1-2; 7 nucleotides agree with TRBD1. The CDR3 totals 13 residues. In germline, CDR1 is WSHSY, CDR2 SAAADI. Trimming at V came to 8 bases and at J to 8 bases, leaving 11 bases not matched to a gene.

To note about this clonotype: This beta chain turned up in a library designed for alpha chains; as an off-target read, its abundance says little. The genes are TRBV24-1 and TRBJ2-7; a weak D match, TRBD2 (5 bases). This CDR3 has 13 amino acids. V was pared by 7 bases and J by 10 bases, with 19 bases between. Looked up from germline, CDR1 is KGHDR and CDR2 is SFDVKD. CDR3 DNA: TGTGCCACCAGCCAAGGAGGTCGGGCGGACCAGTACTTC. It encodes CATSQGGRADQYF.

In the case of this clonotype: The library was designed around alpha chains, so this beta chain is a stray read whose abundance carries little weight. The chain has TRBV7-6 and TRBJ2-7; 10 bases match TRBD1. V gave up 1 base and J gave up 5 bases; unmatched junction bases: 5. Germline V lookup: CDR1 SGHVS, CDR2 FNYEAQ. There are 15 residues in the CDR3. The CDR3 sequence is CASSLVGTGVDEQYF. CDR3 DNA: TGTGCCAGCAGCTTAGTCGGGACAGGGGTGGACGAGCAGTACTTC. The full variable domain, in which reference TRBV7-6 and TRBJ2-7 provide the parts outside the CDR3, is GAGVSQSPRYKVTKRGQDVALRCDPISGHVSLYWYRQALGQGPEFLTYFNYEAQQDKSGLPNDRFSAERPEGSISTLTIQRTEQRDSAMYRCASSLVGTGVDEQYFGPGTRLTVT.

Comment on this clonotype: A library made for alpha chains picked up this beta chain off target, so its size means little. The J gene is TRBJ1-1, the V gene TRBV29-1, with 11 bases fitting TRBD1. From germline, CDR1 is SQVTM and CDR2 ANQGSEA. J was trimmed by 4 bases and V by 6 bases; bases with no gene match: 4. This CDR3 has 13 amino acids. CDR3 residues: CSVQGQGGTEAFF. The CDR3 DNA reads TGCAGCGTACAGGGACAGGGGGGCACTGAAGCTTTCTTT.

As for this clonotype: The library was prepared for alpha chains; this beta chain is a stray read, so its frequency means little. This chain joins TRBV14 and TRBJ2-3; D is possibly TRBD1 or TRBD2 (5 bases each). V lost 4 bases and J lost 8, with 16 bases in between. Germline V gene sequence: CDR1 SGHDN, CDR2 FVKESK. This CDR3 region has 14 residues. CDR3 sequence: CASSPGPRWGTQYF. CDR3 DNA sequence: TGTGCCAGCAGCCCGGGACCACGTTGGGGTACGCAGTATTTT.

On this clonotype itself: Because this beta chain is a stray read in a library intended to capture alpha chains, its abundance should not be given much weight. The rearrangement uses TRBV4-1 and TRBJ2-4, with D tentatively TRBD1 (6 bases). The CDR3 is 17 amino acids. Trimming stripped 4 bases from V and 0 bases from J, with 16 bases between. Germline V gives CDR1 MGHRA, CDR2 YSYEKL. CDR3 region: CASSRLRTALAKNIQYF. In nucleotides, the CDR3 is TGCGCCAGCAGCCGGCTAAGGACAGCGCTAGCCAAAAACATTCAGTACTTC.

For this clonotype: In a library made to pick up alpha chains, this beta chain is a stray read with a size that means little. The CDR3 sequence: CASSGGGTVQETQYF. DNA for the CDR3: TGTGCCAGCAGTGGGGGGGGGACAGTCCAAGAGACCCAGTACTTC. The chain recombines TRBV12-3 or TRBV12-4 with TRBJ2-5, with D perhaps assigned TRBD1 or TRBD2 (7 bases each). V lost 5 bases to trimming and J lost 1 base, with 14 bases between them. CDR3 length: 15 residues.

A note on this clonotype: This beta chain is an off-target read within a library intended for alpha chains, so its frequency means little. The V and J genes are TRBV2 and TRBJ1-2; D unclear. CDR1 and CDR2 from the germline V gene are SNHLY and FYNNEI. This CDR3 is 12 amino acids long. V dropped 4 bases and J dropped 4 bases, with 7 bases sitting between them. The CDR3 reads CASSGTAYGYTF. CDR3 coding DNA: TGTGCCAGCAGTGGGACGGCCTATGGCTACACCTTC.

Notes on this clonotype: This beta chain was picked up by a library intended for alpha chains and is off target, so its count carries little meaning. This chain connects TRBV24-1 to TRBJ2-1; 12 nucleotides line up with TRBD2. Looked up from germline, CDR1 is KGHDR and CDR2 is SFDVKD. V lost 12 bases, J lost 4 bases, and 3 bases stayed unmatched. The CDR3 is 13 residues long. The CDR3 DNA reads as TGTGCCGCCGGGACTAGCGGGTACAATGAGCAGTTCTTC. Protein: CAAGTSGYNEQFF.

Worth noting for this clonotype: A library prepared for alpha chains yielded this beta chain as an off-target read; its size is of little meaning. The chain links TRBV14 to TRBJ1-5, with a tentative D call TRBD1 (5 bases). V dropped 6 bases and J dropped 0 bases, with 9 bases sitting between them. Germline CDR1 and CDR2: SGHDN and FVKESK. The CDR3 has 14 residues. The CDR3 spells CASSQGNSNQPQHF. CDR3 sequence (DNA): TGTGCCAGCAGTCAGGGTAATAGCAATCAGCCCCAGCATTTT. Combining the CDR3 with reference TRBV14 and TRBJ1-5 gives the whole variable domain EAGVTQFPSHSVIEKGQTVTLRCDPISGHDNLYWYRRVMGKEIKFLLHFVKESKQDESGMPNNRFLAERTGGTYSTLKVQPAELEDSGVYFCASSQGNSNQPQHFGDGTRLSIL.

A remark on this clonotype: Being off target in a library aimed at alpha chains, this beta chain has a size of little meaning. The chain links TRBV15 to TRBJ2-3; TRBD2 matches 7 bases. The CDR3 spans 15 residues. The germline V gene encodes CDR1 LNHNV and CDR2 YYDKDF (reference sequence). The V segment lost 0 bases and the J segment 1 base; nucleotides outside the gene matches: 1. The CDR3 region is CATSRDREGTDTQYF. CDR3 nucleotides: TGTGCCACCAGCAGAGATCGGGAGGGCACAGATACGCAGTATTTT.

Concerning this clonotype itself: This beta chain is an unintended read in a library built for alpha chains; its size means little. The genes are TRBV20-1 and TRBJ2-5, with 7 bases matching TRBD1. Trimming took 5 bases from V and 4 from J; bases not matched to a gene: 4. Germline V gives CDR1 DFQATT, CDR2 SNEGSKA (reference sequence). The CDR3 contains 12 residues. CDR3 loop: CSAEQGRETQYF. The CDR3 DNA sequence: TGCAGTGCTGAACAGGGGAGAGAGACCCAGTACTTC.

As for this clonotype: As an off-target read in a library built for alpha chains, this beta chain has a frequency of little significance. The chain is built from TRBV24-1 and TRBJ2-1, with no clear D. The CDR3 consists of 15 residues. CDR1 KGHDR and CDR2 SFDVKD come from the germline V gene. Trimming stripped 4 bases from V and 5 bases from J, with 14 bases between. CDR3 nucleotide sequence: TGTGCCACCAGTGAGGCCTCGCACAGCCACAATGAGCAGTTCTTC. This translates into CATSEASHSHNEQFF.

Regarding this clonotype: This beta chain slipped into a library made for alpha chains as a stray read, so its size is not meaningful. The V and J genes are TRBV4-1 and TRBJ2-3, with TRBD2 matching over 7 bases. CDR3 length: 18 residues. Germline CDR1 is MGHRA and CDR2 is YSYEKL. J lost 2 bases, V lost 2 bases, and 13 bases had no gene match. The CDR3 DNA is TGCGCCAGCAGCCAAAGATGGTCTAGCGGCACCGTCACAGATACGCAGTATTTT. Translating it yields CASSQRWSSGTVTDTQYF.

A remark on this clonotype: For a library built for alpha chains, this beta chain is a stray read; little rests on its size. The rearrangement uses TRBV7-2 and TRBJ2-3, with D unclear. Germline V gene data show CDR1 as SGHTA and CDR2 as FQGNSA. The CDR3 runs to 14 residues. Trimming pared 5 bases from V and 2 bases from J, leaving 11 bases between. The CDR3 region is CASSRARATDTQYF. In DNA form, the CDR3 reads TGTGCCAGCAGCCGGGCAAGGGCCACAGATACGCAGTATTTT.

With respect to this clonotype: Since the library was made to target alpha chains, this beta chain is a stray read and its abundance is not meaningful. CDR3 DNA: TGTGCCTCTCGCTTTGGGGCGAAGGAAGAGCAGTTCTTC. It specifies CASRFGAKEEQFF. The chain joins TRBV6-1 to TRBJ2-1; possibly TRBD1 for D (5 bases). V was cut by 11 bases and J by 10 bases, with 21 bases left in between. CDR3 length: 13 residues. The germline CDR1 and CDR2 sequences are MNHNS and SASEGT.

Comments on this clonotype: This beta chain slipped into a library made for alpha chains as a stray read, so its size is not meaningful. V gene TRBV7-2 combines with J gene TRBJ2-7; D unresolved. Germline assignment: CDR1 SGHTA and CDR2 FQGNSA. V was clipped by 5 bases and J by 0 bases, with 11 bases between them. The CDR3 totals 14 residues. The CDR3 sequence is CASSNPPFSYEQYF. CDR3 nucleotide sequence: TGTGCCAGCAGCAACCCCCCTTTCTCCTACGAGCAGTACTTC.

As for this clonotype: For a library built for alpha chains, this beta chain is a stray read; little rests on its size. CDR3 sequence: CSATSTSGGAKTQYF. The CDR3 region has the DNA TGCAGTGCTACTTCGACTAGCGGGGGGGCAAAGACCCAGTACTTC. The V and J genes are TRBV20-1 and TRBJ2-5, with 14 bases fitting TRBD2. Germline assignment: CDR1 DFQATT and CDR2 SNEGSKA (reference sequence). The CDR3 is 15 residues long. V gave up 4 bases and J gave up 6 bases; unmatched junction bases: 7.

As to this clonotype: This beta chain was picked up by a library intended for alpha chains and is off target, so its count carries little meaning. The J gene is TRBJ2-5, the V gene TRBV29-1, with D unclear. This CDR3 has 13 amino acids. The V gene lost 6 bases and the J gene lost 4 bases, with 15 bases spanning the gap. Germline assignment: CDR1 SQVTM and CDR2 ANQGSEA. The CDR3 protein is CSVGITAVETQYF. The CDR3 DNA sequence: TGCAGCGTAGGGATCACAGCAGTAGAGACCCAGTACTTC.

For this clonotype: An end of the junction differs from the germline gene, which may be a read error. Since the library was made to target alpha chains, this beta chain is a stray read and its abundance is not meaningful. The genes are TRBV28 and TRBJ2-3; no firm D call. Germline assignment: CDR1 MDHEN and CDR2 SYDVKM. This CDR3 is 13 amino acids long. CDR3 nucleotides: TGTGCCAGCCGTTTGTGGGCCACAGATACGCAGTATTTT. It translates to CASRLWATDTQYF. Full variable domain (rest looked up from reference TRBV28 and TRBJ2-3): DVKVTQSSRYLVKRTGEKVFLECVQDMDHENMFWYRQDPGLGLRLIYFSYDVKMKEKGDIPEGYSVSREKKERFSLILESASTNQTSMYLCASRLWATDTQYFGPGTRLTVL.

On this clonotype itself: The library was prepared for alpha chains; this beta chain is a stray read, so its frequency means little. Here the CDR3 reads CASSDTTHGGGEQFF. CDR3 nucleotide sequence: TGTGCCAGCAGTGATACTACGCATGGTGGGGGTGAGCAGTTCTTC. V and J are TRBV25-1 and TRBJ2-1, with D tentatively TRBD1 or TRBD2 (5 bases each). CDR1 is MGHDK, CDR2 SYGVNS, per germline. The CDR3 length is 15 residues. V was cut by 3 bases and J by 9 bases, with 18 bases left in between.